These 13 T cell receptor beta chains came from one sample sequenced in a study of shared clonotypes between healthy human individuals. The repertoire was sequenced with immunoSEQ multiplex PCR; TCRdb's copy has only in-frame clones and lacks some. The sample lists around 700,000 clones, about 78% occurring once. Sequenced: memory CD4+ T cells sorted from blood. As to subset: CD45RA-negative fraction. Source of these receptors: a woman between 25 and 40 years old in good health.

This clone was seen just once. Written as DNA, the CDR3 is TGTGCCAGCAGTGTTGACAGGGAGGATGGCTACACCTTC. It specifies CASSVDREDGYTF. The rearrangement links TRBV6-1 to TRBJ1-2, with 7 nucleotides matching TRBD1. V trimming: 4 bases; J trimming: 6 bases; junction bases outside the gene matches: 5. The CDR3 is 13 amino acids. CDR1 is MNHNS and CDR2 is SASEGT in the germline V gene.

The rearrangement uses TRBV4-2 and TRBJ1-1; the D is unclear. Trimming took 0 bases from V and 6 from J, leaving 14 bases between them. The CDR3 covers 15 residues. Germline assignment: CDR1 LGHNA and CDR2 YNFKEQ. CDR3 DNA: TGTGCCAGCAGCCAAGACAGCCTAGGGAGGCCTGAAGCTTTCTTT. It specifies CASSQDSLGRPEAFF.

The chain couples TRBV6-5 to TRBJ2-7; 13 bases are a match to TRBD2. This CDR3 has 15 residues. Germline CDR1 and CDR2: MNHEY and SVGAGI. V was pared by 5 bases and J by 5 bases, with 6 bases of the junction left unmatched. The CDR3 here is CASSRTSGSADEQYF. The CDR3 region has the DNA TGTGCCAGCAGTAGGACTAGCGGGAGCGCAGACGAGCAGTACTTC.

V is TRBV11-2 and J is TRBJ2-2; D gene unclear. Germline V gene sequence: CDR1 SGHAT, CDR2 FQNNGV. The CDR3 has 13 amino acids. V lost 5 bases to trimming and J lost 3 bases, with 7 bases between them. CDR3 coding DNA: TGTGCCAGCAGCGTCCAGTACACCGGGGAGCTGTTTTTT. Protein product: CASSVQYTGELFF.

This rearrangement joins TRBV11-2 to TRBJ2-1, with 11 bases matching TRBD2. Per germline, CDR1 SGHAT and CDR2 FQNNGV. V shed 5 bases and J 3 bases; nucleotides not matched to a gene: 6. The CDR3 consists of 16 residues. CDR3 protein: CASSPRTSGYYNEQFF. For the CDR3, the DNA is TGTGCCAGCAGCCCGCGGACTAGCGGGTACTACAATGAGCAGTTCTTC.

This clone has only a few counts. The chain combines TRBV13 with TRBJ2-7, with 7 nucleotides matching TRBD2. The length of the CDR3 is 14 residues. V was pared by 5 bases and J by 5 bases, with 9 bases of the junction left unmatched. Germline V CDR1 and CDR2: PRHDT, FYEKMQ (reference sequence). The CDR3 DNA follows: TGTGCCAGCAGCACAGAGGGAGGGCATAACGAGCAGTACTTC. Its translation is CASSTEGGHNEQYF.

The chain carries TRBV6-5 and TRBJ2-1, with a weak D call TRBD2 (6 bases). The CDR3 runs 13 residues. Germline V CDR1 and CDR2: MNHEY, SVGAGI. Trimming took off 6 bases at V and 10 bases at J, with 16 bases between the two ends. Here the CDR3 reads CASSAAPGGEQFF. CDR3 nucleotide sequence: TGTGCCAGCAGCGCCGCGCCCGGGGGAGAGCAGTTCTTC.

This sequence joins TRBV6-5 and TRBJ2-1, with 7 bases aligning to TRBD1. J lost 0 bases, V lost 7 bases, and 3 bases had no gene match. This CDR3 is built from 14 residues. Germline V lookup: CDR1 MNHEY, CDR2 SVGAGI. The CDR3 DNA reads TGTGCCAGCAAGGGACAGAGCTCCTACAATGAGCAGTTCTTC. Its protein product is CASKGQSSYNEQFF.

The chain carries TRBV7-7 and TRBJ2-2, with D possibly TRBD1 on 5 matching bases. Germline CDR1 is SSHAT and CDR2 is FNYEAQ (reference sequence). The V end lost 4 bases, the J end lost 3 bases, and 6 bases lay between the germline ends. CDR3 length: 13 amino acids. Written as DNA, the CDR3 is TGTGCCAGCAGCTGGGGCGACACCGGGGAGCTGTTTTTT. This gives the protein CASSWGDTGELFF.

There are a few counts of this clone. The rearrangement links TRBV10-3 to TRBJ1-5, with D possibly TRBD1 on 5 matching bases. Trimming left V 10 bases short and J 0 bases short, with 13 bases between. The CDR3 has 14 residues. Germline V lookup: CDR1 ENHRY, CDR2 SYGVKD. CDR3 nucleotide sequence: TGTGCCACCCGGGGCGGTCATAGCAATCAGCCCCAGCATTTT. Amino acid sequence: CATRGGHSNQPQHF.

The J gene is TRBJ1-6, the V gene TRBV7-9, with no clear D. Per the germline V gene, CDR1 is SEHNR and CDR2 is FQNEAQ (reference sequence). V was cut by 3 bases and J by 10 bases, with 13 bases left in between. The CDR3 contains 14 residues. Here the CDR3 DNA reads TGTGCCAGCAGCTTCCGGGCGGCTGGGTCACCCCTCCACTTT. Encoded protein: CASSFRAAGSPLHF.

In nucleotides, the CDR3 is TGTGCCAGCAGCTTGCAGCGGACGAACACCGGGGAGCTGTTTTTT. It encodes CASSLQRTNTGELFF. The chain links TRBV7-9 to TRBJ2-2; TRBD2 is a possible D gene (5 bases). CDR1 SEHNR and CDR2 FQNEAQ come from the germline V gene (reference sequence). There are 15 residues in the CDR3. V was trimmed by 3 bases and J by 0 bases, leaving 8 bases between them.

This clone has a handful of counts. The V gene is TRBV28, the J gene TRBJ2-1; D may be TRBD1 or TRBD2 (6 bases each). Trimming took off 6 bases at V and 5 bases at J, with 14 bases between the two ends. Germline lookup yields CDR1 MDHEN and CDR2 SYDVKM. The CDR3 consists of 14 residues. DNA for the CDR3: TGTGCCAGCAGCCGCGATGGGGGGCACAATGAGCAGTTCTTC. It translates to CASSRDGGHNEQFF.